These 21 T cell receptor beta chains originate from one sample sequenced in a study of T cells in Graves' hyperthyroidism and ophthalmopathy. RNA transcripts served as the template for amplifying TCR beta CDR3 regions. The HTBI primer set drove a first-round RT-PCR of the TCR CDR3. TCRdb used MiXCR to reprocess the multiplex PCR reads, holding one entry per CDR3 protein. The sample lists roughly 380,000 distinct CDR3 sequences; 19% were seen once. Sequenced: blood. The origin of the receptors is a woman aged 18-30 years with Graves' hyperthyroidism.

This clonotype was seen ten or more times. Written as DNA, the CDR3 is TGTGCCAGCAGCTTGACGACAGGGAGCGGCTACACCTTC. This translates into CASSLTTGSGYTF. V and J are TRBV5-6 and TRBJ1-2, with TRBD1 matching 7 bases. The trim removed 1 base at V and 8 bases at J, leaving 5 bases unmatched. Germline V gene data show CDR1 as SGHDT and CDR2 as YYEEEE. This CDR3 spans 13 amino acids. The full variable domain, rest sourced from reference TRBV5-6 and TRBJ1-2, is DAGVTQSPTHLIKTRGQQVTLRCSPKSGHDTVSWYQQALGQGPQFIFQYYEEEERQRGNFPDRFSGHQFPNYSSELNVNALLLGDSALYLCASSLTTGSGYTFGSGTRLTVV.

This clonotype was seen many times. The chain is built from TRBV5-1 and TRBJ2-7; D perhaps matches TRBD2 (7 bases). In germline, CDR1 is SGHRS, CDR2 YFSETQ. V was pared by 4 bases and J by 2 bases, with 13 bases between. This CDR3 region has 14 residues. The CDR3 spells CASSPGGDTYEQYF. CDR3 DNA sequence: TGCGCCAGCAGCCCGGGGGGCGATACCTACGAGCAGTACTTC.

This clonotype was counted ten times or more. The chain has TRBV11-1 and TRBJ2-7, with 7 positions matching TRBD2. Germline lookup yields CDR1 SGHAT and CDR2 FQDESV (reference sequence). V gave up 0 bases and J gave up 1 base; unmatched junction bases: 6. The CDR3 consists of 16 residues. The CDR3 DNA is TGTGCCAGCAGCTTAGCGGACGGGGGGAGTTCCTACGAGCAGTACTTC. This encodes CASSLADGGSSYEQYF. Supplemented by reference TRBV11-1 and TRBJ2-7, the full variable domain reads EAEVAQSPRYKITEKSQAVAFWCDPISGHATLYWYRQILGQGPELLVQFQDESVVDDSQLPKDRFSAERLKGVDSTLKIQPAELGDSAMYLCASSLADGGSSYEQYFGPGTRLTVT.

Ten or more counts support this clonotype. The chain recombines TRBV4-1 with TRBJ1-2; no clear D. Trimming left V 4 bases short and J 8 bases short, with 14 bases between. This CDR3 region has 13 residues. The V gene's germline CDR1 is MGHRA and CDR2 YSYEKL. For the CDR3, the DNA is TGCGCCAGCAGCCCCCCTATGGGGAGCGGCTACACCTTC. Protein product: CASSPPMGSGYTF.

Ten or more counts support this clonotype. The CDR3 region has the DNA TGTGCCAACCATCCGTCGGGGACAGGGGGCGATGGCTACACCTTC. Protein sequence: CANHPSGTGGDGYTF. The chain carries TRBV19 and TRBJ1-2; 12 bases are shared with TRBD1. This CDR3 spans 15 amino acids. Germline loops: CDR1 LNHDA, CDR2 SQIVND (reference sequence). The junction had 12 bases not matched to a gene; V was cut back by 10 bases and J by 6 bases.

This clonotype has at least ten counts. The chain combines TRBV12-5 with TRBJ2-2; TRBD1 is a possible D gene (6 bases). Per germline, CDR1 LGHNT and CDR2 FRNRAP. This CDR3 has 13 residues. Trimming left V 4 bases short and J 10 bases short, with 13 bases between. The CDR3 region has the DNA TGTGCTAGTGGTTCAATCCCGGGACAGGAGCTGTTTTTT. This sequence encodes CASGSIPGQELFF.

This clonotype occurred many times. CDR3 DNA: TGTGCCAGCAGCTTAATAATGGGAGAGACCCAGTACTTC. It encodes CASSLIMGETQYF. The rearrangement links TRBV7-3 to TRBJ2-5, with D unresolved. Germline V CDR1 and CDR2: SGHTA, FQGTGA. The CDR3 is made up of 13 amino acids. V lost 1 base, J lost 4 bases, and 7 bases lay in between.

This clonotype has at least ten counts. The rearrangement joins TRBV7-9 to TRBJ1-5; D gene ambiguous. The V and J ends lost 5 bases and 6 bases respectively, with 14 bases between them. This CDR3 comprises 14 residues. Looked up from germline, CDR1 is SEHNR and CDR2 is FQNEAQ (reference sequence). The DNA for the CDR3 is TGTGCCAGCAGCACATCGCGTGAGATTCAGCCCCAGCATTTT. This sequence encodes CASSTSREIQPQHF.

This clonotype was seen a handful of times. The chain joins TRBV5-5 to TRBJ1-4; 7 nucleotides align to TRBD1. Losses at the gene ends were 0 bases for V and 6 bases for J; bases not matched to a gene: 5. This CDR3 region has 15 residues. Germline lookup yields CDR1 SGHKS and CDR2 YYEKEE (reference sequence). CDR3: CASSLGSTGDEKLFF. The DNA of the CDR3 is TGTGCCAGCAGCTTGGGTTCCACAGGGGATGAAAAACTGTTTTTT.

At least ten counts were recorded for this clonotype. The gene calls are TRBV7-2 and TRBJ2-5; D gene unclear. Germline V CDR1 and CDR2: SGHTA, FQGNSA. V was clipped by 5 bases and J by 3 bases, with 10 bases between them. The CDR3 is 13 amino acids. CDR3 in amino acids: CASSPSWEETQYF. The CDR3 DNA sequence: TGTGCCAGCAGCCCCTCGTGGGAAGAGACCCAGTACTTC.

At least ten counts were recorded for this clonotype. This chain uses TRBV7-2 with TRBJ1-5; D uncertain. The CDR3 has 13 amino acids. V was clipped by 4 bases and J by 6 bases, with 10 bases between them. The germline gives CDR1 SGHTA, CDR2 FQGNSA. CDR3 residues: CASSSQRAQPQHF. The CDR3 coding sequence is TGTGCCAGCAGCTCCCAGAGGGCTCAGCCCCAGCATTTT.

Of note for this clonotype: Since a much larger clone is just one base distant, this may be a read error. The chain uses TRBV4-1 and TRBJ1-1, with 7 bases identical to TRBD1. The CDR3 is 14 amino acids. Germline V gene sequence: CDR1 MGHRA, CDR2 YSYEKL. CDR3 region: CTSSRQGFDTEAFF. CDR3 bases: TGCACCAGCAGCCGACAGGGTTTCGACACTGAAGCTTTCTTT.

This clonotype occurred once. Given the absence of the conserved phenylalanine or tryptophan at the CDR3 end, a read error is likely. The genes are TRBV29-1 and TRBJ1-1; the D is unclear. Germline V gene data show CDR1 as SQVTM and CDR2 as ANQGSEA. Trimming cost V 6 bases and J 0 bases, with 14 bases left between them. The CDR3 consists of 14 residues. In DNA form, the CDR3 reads TGCAGCGTGATGACGGACTTCATGAACACTGAAGCTTTCTAT. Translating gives CSVMTDFMNTEAFY.

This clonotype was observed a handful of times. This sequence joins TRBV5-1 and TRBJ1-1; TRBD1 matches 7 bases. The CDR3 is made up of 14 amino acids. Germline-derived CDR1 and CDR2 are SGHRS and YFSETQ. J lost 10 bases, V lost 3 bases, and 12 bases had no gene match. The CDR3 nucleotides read TGCGCCAGCAGCTACACAGGGGAAGCGATTGGAGCTTTCTTT. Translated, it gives CASSYTGEAIGAFF. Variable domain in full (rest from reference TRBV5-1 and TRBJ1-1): KAGVTQTPRYLIKTRGQQVTLSCSPISGHRSVSWYQQTPGQGLQFLFEYFSETQRNKGNFPGRFSGRQFSNSRSEMNVSTLELGDSALYLCASSYTGEAIGAFFGQGTRLTVV.

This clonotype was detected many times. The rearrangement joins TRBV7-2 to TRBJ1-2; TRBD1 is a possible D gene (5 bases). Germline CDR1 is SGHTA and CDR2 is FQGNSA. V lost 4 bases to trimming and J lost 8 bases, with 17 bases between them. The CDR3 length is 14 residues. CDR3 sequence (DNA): TGTGCCAGCAGCTCCACGGTCGGGGGTATGGGCTACACCTTC. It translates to CASSSTVGGMGYTF. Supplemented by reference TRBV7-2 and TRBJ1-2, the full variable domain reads GAGVSQSPSNKVTEKGKDVELRCDPISGHTALYWYRQSLGQGLEFLIYFQGNSAPDKSGLPSDRFSAERTGGSVSTLTIQRTQQEDSAVYLCASSSTVGGMGYTFGSGTRLTVV.

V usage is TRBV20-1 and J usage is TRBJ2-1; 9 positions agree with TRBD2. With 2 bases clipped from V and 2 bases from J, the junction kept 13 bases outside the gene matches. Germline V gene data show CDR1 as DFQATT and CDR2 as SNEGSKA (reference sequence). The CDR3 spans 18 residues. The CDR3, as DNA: TGCAGTGCTAGACCAGGGACCCGTGGCGGGAGGGCCTACAATGAGCAGTTCTTC. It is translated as CSARPGTRGGRAYNEQFF.

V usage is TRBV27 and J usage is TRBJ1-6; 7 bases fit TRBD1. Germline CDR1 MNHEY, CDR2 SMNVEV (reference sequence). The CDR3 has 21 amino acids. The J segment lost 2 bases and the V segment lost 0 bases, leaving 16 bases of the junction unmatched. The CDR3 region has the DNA TGTGCCAGCAGTTTATCATATTTCCAGGGGGGATGGCCGGCCTATAATTCACCCCTCCACTTT. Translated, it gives CASSLSYFQGGWPAYNSPLHF.

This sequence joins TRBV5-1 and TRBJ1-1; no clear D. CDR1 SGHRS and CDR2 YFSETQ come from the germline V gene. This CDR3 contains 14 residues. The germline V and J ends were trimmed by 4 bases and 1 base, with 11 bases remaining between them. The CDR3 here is CASSIGPTNTEAFF. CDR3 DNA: TGCGCCAGCAGCATAGGACCGACGAACACTGAAGCTTTCTTT.

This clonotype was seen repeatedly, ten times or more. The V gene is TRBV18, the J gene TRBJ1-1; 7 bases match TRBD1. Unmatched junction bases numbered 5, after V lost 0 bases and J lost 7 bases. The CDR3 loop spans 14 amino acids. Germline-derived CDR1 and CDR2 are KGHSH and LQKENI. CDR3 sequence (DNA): TGTGCCAGCTCACCACCTAACTGGGACAGTGAAGCTTTCTTT. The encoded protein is CASSPPNWDSEAFF. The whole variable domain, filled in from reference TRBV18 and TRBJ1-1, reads NAGVMQNPRHLVRRRGQEARLRCSPMKGHSHVYWYRQLPEEGLKFMVYLQKENIIDESGMPKERFSAEFPKEGPSILRIQQVVRGDSAAYFCASSPPNWDSEAFFGQGTRLTVV.

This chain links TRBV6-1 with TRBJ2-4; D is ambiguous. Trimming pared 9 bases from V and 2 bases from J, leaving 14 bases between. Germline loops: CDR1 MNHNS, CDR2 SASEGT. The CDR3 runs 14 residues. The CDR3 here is CASKLLGSKNIQYF. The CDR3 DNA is TGTGCCAGTAAGCTCTTGGGCTCCAAAAACATTCAGTACTTC.

Written as DNA, the CDR3 is TGTGCCAGCAGTCCCATCGGGGCAGACACTGAAGCTTTCTTT. This encodes CASSPIGADTEAFF. This chain connects TRBV6-1 to TRBJ1-1; possible D gene TRBD1, 5 bases. Per the germline V gene, CDR1 is MNHNS and CDR2 is SASEGT. The CDR3 is made up of 14 amino acids. Trimming took off 5 bases at V and 3 bases at J, with 13 bases between the two ends.